These 21 T cell receptor beta chains were sequenced from one sample in a study of CD8+ T cells in alopecia areata. Reverse transcription of extracted RNA yielded cDNA, which provided the sequencing template. The assay was immunoSEQ multiplex PCR, and TCRdb's table has in-frame clones only and misses some. The profile covers about 200,000 clones, with under 75% appearing a single time and around 1.5% taken by the ten largest. Indicated treatment: oral pan-JAK inhibitor, 5-10 mg twice daily. This specimen consisted of CD4+ T cells sorted from blood, obtained at week 4, from a patient treated with tofacitinib. These receptors were collected from a human donor with alopecia areata.

This chain uses TRBV2 with TRBJ2-5, with no clear D. CDR1 SNHLY and CDR2 FYNNEI come from the germline V gene. The CDR3 is made up of 14 amino acids. V dropped 4 bases and J dropped 4 bases, with 13 bases sitting between them. CDR3 in DNA: TGTGCCAGCAGTGTCGGTGGCCCGATAGAGACCCAGTACTTC. Translation: CASSVGGPIETQYF.

This chain connects TRBV25-1 to TRBJ1-4; D not resolved. CDR1 is MGHDK, CDR2 SYGVNS, per germline. The CDR3 has 13 amino acids. The ends were cut back, 1 base at V and 8 bases at J, with 8 bases in the middle. The CDR3 reads CASSEFAGEKLFF. The DNA of the CDR3 is TGTGCCAGCAGTGAATTCGCGGGGGAAAAACTGTTTTTT.

Only a few counts were recorded for this clone. The gene calls are TRBV29-1 and TRBJ1-5; D uncertain. CDR1 is SQVTM, CDR2 ANQGSEA, per germline. With 5 bases removed from V and 1 base from J, the gap between germline ends came to 6 bases. The CDR3 runs to 12 residues. The CDR3 DNA follows: TGCAGCGTTAAGACGAGCAATCAGCCCCAGCATTTT. This translates into CSVKTSNQPQHF.

This clone was counted between two and nine times. The V gene is TRBV6-6, the J gene TRBJ2-3, with a weak D call TRBD2 (5 bases). CDR1 MNHNY and CDR2 SVGAGI come from the germline V gene (reference sequence). The length of the CDR3 is 16 residues. V lost 6 bases and J 1 base, leaving 17 bases between the germline ends. The CDR3 nucleotides are TGTGCCAGCAGACGGAGGACGGTGGGAGGCACAGATACGCAGTATTTT. Its protein product is CASRRRTVGGTDTQYF.

The V call is TRBV30, the J call TRBJ1-2, with 7 bases aligning to TRBD1. CDR3 length equals 13 residues. Germline CDR1 reads GTSNPN; CDR2 reads SVGIG (reference sequence). J lost 4 bases, V lost 6 bases, and 8 bases had no gene match. CDR3 sequence (DNA): TGTGCCTGCACGACCGGGACAGCCTATGGCTACACCTTC. Residues: CACTTGTAYGYTF.

The chain uses TRBV2 and TRBJ1-2; D is perhaps TRBD1 (6 bases). CDR3 length equals 16 residues. Trimming left V 2 bases short and J 7 bases short, with 20 bases between. Germline assignment: CDR1 SNHLY and CDR2 FYNNEI. Here the CDR3 reads CASSEQGIGTIPGYTF. The DNA of the CDR3 is TGTGCCAGCAGTGAACAGGGGATAGGCACTATACCTGGCTACACCTTC.

This CDR3 reads CSGLLGAGANVLTF. Here the CDR3 DNA reads TGCAGCGGGCTACTGGGAGCTGGGGCCAACGTCCTGACTTTC. This rearrangement joins TRBV29-1 to TRBJ2-6, with D perhaps TRBD2 (5 bases). Germline V gene lookup returns CDR1 SQVTM and CDR2 ANQGSEA. This CDR3 spans 14 amino acids. Trimming pared 7 bases from V and 2 bases from J, leaving 12 bases between.

This clone was counted only a few times. The rearrangement links TRBV15 to TRBJ2-1; a weak D match, TRBD2 (5 bases). V was shortened by 0 bases and J by 7 bases, with 16 bases between the two germline ends. The CDR3 loop spans 16 amino acids. In germline, CDR1 is LNHNV, CDR2 YYDKDF (reference sequence). As DNA, the CDR3 is TGTGCCACCAGCAGAGATCAGCCTAGGACGGGGAATGAGCAGTTCTTC. Encoded protein: CATSRDQPRTGNEQFF.

The chain joins TRBV4-1 to TRBJ2-3; tentatively, D is TRBD1 (5 bases). The CDR3 loop spans 15 amino acids. The ends were cut back, 4 bases at V and 6 bases at J, with 17 bases in the middle. CDR1 is MGHRA and CDR2 is YSYEKL in the germline V gene. The CDR3 is CASSPRTFSGDTQYF. As DNA, the CDR3 is TGCGCCAGCAGCCCAAGGACATTCTCAGGGGATACGCAGTATTTT.

This clone was detected only a few times. V gene TRBV7-2 combines with J gene TRBJ2-1; TRBD1 might be the D (6 bases). The V end was cut by 5 bases, the J end by 15 bases, with 17 bases between. This CDR3 spans 12 amino acids. Germline assignment: CDR1 SGHTA and CDR2 FQGNSA. This CDR3 is CASSLDSLVLFF. The DNA of the CDR3 is TGTGCCAGCAGCCTGGACAGCCTAGTGCTGTTCTTC.

V usage is TRBV13 and J usage is TRBJ2-3; 11 bases agree with TRBD1. Germline loops: CDR1 PRHDT, CDR2 FYEKMQ (reference sequence). The V segment lost 5 bases and the J segment 4 bases; nucleotides outside the gene matches: 5. This CDR3 comprises 15 residues. The CDR3: CASSPRTGGADTQYF. The CDR3 region has the DNA TGTGCCAGCAGCCCCCGGACAGGGGGCGCAGATACGCAGTATTTT. Together with reference TRBV13 and TRBJ2-3, the CDR3 gives the full variable domain: AAGVIQSPRHLIKEKRETATLKCYPIPRHDTVYWYQQGPGQDPQFLISFYEKMQSDKGSIPDRFSAQQFSDYHSELNMSSLELGDSALYFCASSPRTGGADTQYFGPGTRLTVL.

Only one count was recorded for this clone. A much larger clone lies a single base off, so this may be a read error. The J gene is TRBJ1-2, the V gene TRBV25-1; the match to TRBD1 covers 9 bases. The CDR3 consists of 13 residues. J lost 2 bases, V lost 6 bases, and 1 base had no gene match. Germline V gene data show CDR1 as MGHDK and CDR2 as SYGVNS. The CDR3 sequence: CASRGTGNYGYTF. CDR3 bases: TGTGCCAGCAGGGGGACAGGGAACTATGGCTACACCTTC.

This chain joins TRBV30 and TRBJ1-5, with no clear D. This CDR3 contains 13 residues. CDR1 and CDR2 (germline): GTSNPN, SVGIG (reference sequence). V lost 8 bases and J 7 bases, leaving 18 bases between the germline ends. CDR3 nucleotides: TGTGCCCTGTCGAACTCGGGAGGGCAGCCCCAGCATTTT. As protein: CALSNSGGQPQHF.

V gene TRBV29-1 combines with J gene TRBJ1-4; D perhaps matches TRBD1 (5 bases). Germline loops: CDR1 SQVTM, CDR2 ANQGSEA. This CDR3 has 15 amino acids. V dropped 5 bases and J dropped 0 bases, with 13 bases sitting between them. In DNA, the CDR3 is TGCAGCGTTCCAACAGGCGATACAACTAATGAAAAACTGTTTTTT. This translates into CSVPTGDTTNEKLFF. Supplemented by reference TRBV29-1 and TRBJ1-4, the full variable domain reads SAVISQKPSRDICQRGTSLTIQCQVDSQVTMMFWYRQQPGQSLTLIATANQGSEATYESGFVIDKFPISRPNLTFSTLTVSNMSPEDSSIYLCSVPTGDTTNEKLFFGSGTQLSVL.

V usage is TRBV29-1 and J usage is TRBJ1-2; 7 bases are a match to TRBD1. This CDR3 region has 12 residues. The V gene's germline CDR1 is SQVTM and CDR2 ANQGSEA. After removal of 6 bases from V and 9 bases from J, the junction contained 10 bases not matched to a gene. CDR3 protein: CSVCTGTESYTF. For the CDR3, the DNA is TGCAGCGTGTGCACCGGGACAGAAAGCTACACCTTC. Looking up the rest from reference TRBV29-1 and TRBJ1-2 gives the full variable domain: SAVISQKPSRDICQRGTSLTIQCQVDSQVTMMFWYRQQPGQSLTLIATANQGSEATYESGFVIDKFPISRPNLTFSTLTVSNMSPEDSSIYLCSVCTGTESYTFGSGTRLTVV.

This CDR3 reads CASSPVDSPLHF. The DNA of the CDR3 is TGTGCCAGCAGCCCCGTTGATTCACCCCTCCACTTT. The chain joins TRBV7-2 to TRBJ1-6; D is unresolved. V gave up 5 bases and J gave up 8 bases, with 7 bases separating them. This CDR3 comprises 12 residues. Germline V gene lookup returns CDR1 SGHTA and CDR2 FQGNSA.

This clone was seen a handful of times. This chain connects TRBV5-1 to TRBJ2-3; D may be TRBD2 (5 bases). From germline, CDR1 is SGHRS and CDR2 YFSETQ. The CDR3 is made up of 18 amino acids. Trimming stripped 0 bases from V and 2 bases from J, with 19 bases between. CDR3 coding DNA: TGCGCCAGCAGCTTGGCAGGCTCGGGAATACCCCCCACAGATACGCAGTATTTT. As protein: CASSLAGSGIPPTDTQYF.

The J gene is TRBJ2-3, the V gene TRBV19; the match to TRBD2 covers 15 bases. Germline values: CDR1 LNHDA, CDR2 SQIVND (reference sequence). Trimming cost V 10 bases and J 3 bases; bases outside gene matches: 5. CDR3 size: 15 residues. The CDR3 region is CATGTSGGLTDTQYF. DNA for the CDR3: TGTGCCACCGGGACTAGCGGGGGGTTAACAGATACGCAGTATTTT.

Here the CDR3 DNA reads TGTGCCAGCAGCTTGGGGGGGCCATTCAATGCGAACACCGGGGAGCTGTTTTTT. Translated, it gives CASSLGGPFNANTGELFF. The chain uses TRBV5-4 and TRBJ2-2, with D tentatively TRBD1 (6 bases). Germline loops: CDR1 SGHNT, CDR2 YYREEE (reference sequence). Trimming removed 0 bases from V and 0 bases from J, with 15 bases in between. The CDR3 covers 18 residues.

J is TRBJ1-1 and V is TRBV5-1; 7 bases are shared with TRBD1. This CDR3 has 15 residues. Trimming removed 4 bases from V and 1 base from J; junction bases left unmatched: 7. CDR1 and CDR2 from the germline V gene are SGHRS and YFSETQ. The CDR3 region is CASSPEGASNTEAFF. The DNA of the CDR3 is TGCGCCAGCAGCCCAGAGGGGGCCTCGAACACTGAAGCTTTCTTT. Together with reference TRBV5-1 and TRBJ1-1, the CDR3 gives the full variable domain: KAGVTQTPRYLIKTRGQQVTLSCSPISGHRSVSWYQQTPGQGLQFLFEYFSETQRNKGNFPGRFSGRQFSNSRSEMNVSTLELGDSALYLCASSPEGASNTEAFFGQGTRLTVV.

The chain has TRBV5-1 and TRBJ2-2; D is ambiguous. The CDR3 length is 14 residues. The V end lost 3 bases, the J end lost 1 base, and 7 bases lay between the germline ends. The V gene's germline CDR1 is SGHRS and CDR2 YFSETQ. In DNA form, the CDR3 reads TGCGCCAGCAGCTCCAGCCGGAACACCGGGGAGCTGTTTTTT. Translation: CASSSSRNTGELFF.